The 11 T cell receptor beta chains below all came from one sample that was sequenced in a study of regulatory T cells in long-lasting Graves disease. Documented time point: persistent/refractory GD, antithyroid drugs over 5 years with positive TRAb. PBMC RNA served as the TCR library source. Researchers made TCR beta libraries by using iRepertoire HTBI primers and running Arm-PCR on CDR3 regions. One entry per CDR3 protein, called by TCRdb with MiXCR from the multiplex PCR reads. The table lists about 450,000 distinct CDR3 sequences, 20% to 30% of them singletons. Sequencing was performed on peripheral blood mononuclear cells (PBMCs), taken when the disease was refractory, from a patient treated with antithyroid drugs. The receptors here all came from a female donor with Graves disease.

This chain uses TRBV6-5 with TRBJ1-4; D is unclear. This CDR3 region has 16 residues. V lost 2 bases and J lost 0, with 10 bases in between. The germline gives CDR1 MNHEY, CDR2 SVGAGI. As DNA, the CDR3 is TGTGCCAGCAGTTACATCCGGGTTCCAACTAATGAAAAACTGTTTTTT. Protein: CASSYIRVPTNEKLFF.

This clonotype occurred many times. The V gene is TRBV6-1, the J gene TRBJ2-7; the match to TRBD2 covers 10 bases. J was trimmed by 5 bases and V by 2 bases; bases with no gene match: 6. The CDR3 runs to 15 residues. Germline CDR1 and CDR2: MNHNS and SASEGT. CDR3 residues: CASSEFVAGGNEQYF. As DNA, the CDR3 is TGTGCCAGCAGTGAATTTGTAGCGGGAGGTAACGAGCAGTACTTC.

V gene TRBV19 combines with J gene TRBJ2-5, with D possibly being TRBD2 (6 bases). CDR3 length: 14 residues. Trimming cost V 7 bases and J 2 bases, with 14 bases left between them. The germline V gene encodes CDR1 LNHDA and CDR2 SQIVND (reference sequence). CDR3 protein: CASTLNGGQETQYF. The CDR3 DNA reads TGTGCCAGTACTCTCAACGGGGGACAAGAGACCCAGTACTTC.

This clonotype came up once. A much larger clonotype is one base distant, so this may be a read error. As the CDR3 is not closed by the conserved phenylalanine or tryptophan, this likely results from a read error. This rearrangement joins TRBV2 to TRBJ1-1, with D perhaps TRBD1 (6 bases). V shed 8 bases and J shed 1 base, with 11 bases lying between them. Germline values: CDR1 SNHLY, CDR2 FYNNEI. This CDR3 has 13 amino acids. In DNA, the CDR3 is TGTGCCAGCCGAGGAGGGGGGAACACTGAAGCTTTCTCT. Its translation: CASRGGGNTEAFS.

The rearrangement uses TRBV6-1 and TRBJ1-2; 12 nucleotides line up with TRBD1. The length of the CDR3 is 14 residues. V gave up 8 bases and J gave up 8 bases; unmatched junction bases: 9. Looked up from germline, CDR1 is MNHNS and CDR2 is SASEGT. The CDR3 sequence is CASGMGDRGRGYTF. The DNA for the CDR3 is TGTGCCAGCGGCATGGGGGACAGGGGGCGAGGCTACACCTTC.

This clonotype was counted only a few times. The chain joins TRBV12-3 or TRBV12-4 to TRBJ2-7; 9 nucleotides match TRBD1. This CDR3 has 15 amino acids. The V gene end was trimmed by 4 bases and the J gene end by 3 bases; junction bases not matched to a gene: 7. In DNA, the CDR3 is TGTGCCAGCAGTTGGGAGACAGGGGGACTCTACGAGCAGTACTTC. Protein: CASSWETGGLYEQYF.

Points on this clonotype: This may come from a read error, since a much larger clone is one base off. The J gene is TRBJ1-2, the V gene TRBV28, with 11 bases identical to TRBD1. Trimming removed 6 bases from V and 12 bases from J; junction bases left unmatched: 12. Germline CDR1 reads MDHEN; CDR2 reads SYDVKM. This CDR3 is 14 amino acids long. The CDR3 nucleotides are TGTGCCAGCAGAACGGACAGGGGGCGCGTGGGCAACACCTTC. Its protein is CASRTDRGRVGNTF.

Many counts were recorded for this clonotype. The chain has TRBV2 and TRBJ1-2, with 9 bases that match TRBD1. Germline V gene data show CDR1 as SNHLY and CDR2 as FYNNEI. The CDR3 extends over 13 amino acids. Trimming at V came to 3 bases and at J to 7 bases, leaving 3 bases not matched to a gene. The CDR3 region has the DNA TGTGCCAGCAGTGACAGGACAGGGGTTGGCTACACCTTC. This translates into CASSDRTGVGYTF.

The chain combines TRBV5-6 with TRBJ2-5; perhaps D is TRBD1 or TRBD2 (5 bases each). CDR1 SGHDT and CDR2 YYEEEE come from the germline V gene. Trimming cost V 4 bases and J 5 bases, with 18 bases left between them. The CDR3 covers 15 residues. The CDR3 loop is CASSATGPTGETQYF. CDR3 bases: TGTGCCAGCAGCGCTACGGGGCCGACTGGGGAGACCCAGTACTTC.

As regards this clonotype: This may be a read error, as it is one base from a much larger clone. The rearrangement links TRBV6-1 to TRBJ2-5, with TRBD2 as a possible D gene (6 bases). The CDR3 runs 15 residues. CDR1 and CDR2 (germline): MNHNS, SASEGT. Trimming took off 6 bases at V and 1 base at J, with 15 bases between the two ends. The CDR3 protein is CASSSISGLQETQYF. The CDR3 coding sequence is TGTGCCAGCAGCTCCATTAGCGGCCTCCAAGAGACCCAGTACTTC.

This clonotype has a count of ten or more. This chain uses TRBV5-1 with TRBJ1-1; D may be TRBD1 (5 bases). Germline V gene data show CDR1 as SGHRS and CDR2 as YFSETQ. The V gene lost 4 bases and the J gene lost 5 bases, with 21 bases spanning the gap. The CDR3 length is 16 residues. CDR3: CASSPGGTARDTEAFF. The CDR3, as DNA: TGCGCCAGCAGCCCGGGCGGGACCGCCCGTGATACTGAAGCTTTCTTT.